What follows are 3 T cell receptor beta chains derived from one specimen sequenced in a study of blood T cell repertoires in COVID-19. The repertoire was sequenced with immunoSEQ multiplex PCR; TCRdb's copy has only in-frame clones and lacks some. The sample shows roughly 100,000 clones, roughly nine tenths of them seen only once. Sequencing input: peripheral blood. The receptors derive from a human donor in a cohort sampled during active COVID-19.

This clone was seen only once. This chain uses TRBV24-1 with TRBJ2-1; the D is unclear. The CDR3 is 13 residues long. Germline V lookup: CDR1 KGHDR, CDR2 SFDVKD. V dropped 4 bases and J dropped 7 bases, with 10 bases sitting between them. Here the CDR3 reads CATSDPTANEQFF. CDR3 coding DNA: TGTGCCACCAGTGACCCTACCGCAAATGAGCAGTTCTTC.

This rearrangement joins TRBV3-1 (or the pseudogene TRBV3-2) to TRBJ1-3; unclear D gene. Germline CDR1 LGHDT, CDR2 YNNKEL (reference sequence). The V end was cut by 2 bases, the J end by 2 bases, with 10 bases between. This CDR3 comprises 15 residues. The CDR3 DNA sequence: TGTGCCAGCAGCCAAATTTCTGGAGCTGGAAACACCATATATTTT. Its protein product is CASSQISGAGNTIYF.

The chain recombines TRBV4-3 with TRBJ2-1; D possibly corresponds to TRBD1 (6 bases). Per germline, CDR1 LGHNA and CDR2 YSLEER. V gave up 2 bases and J gave up 4 bases, with 12 bases separating them. The CDR3 has 15 residues. As DNA, the CDR3 is TGCGCCAGCAGCCAATCGGGGACACCTTACAATGAGCAGTTCTTC. This codes for CASSQSGTPYNEQFF.